This is a list of T cell receptor beta chains from one sample in a study of blood T cell repertoires in COVID-19. Profiled with immunoSEQ multiplex PCR; TCRdb holds only in-frame clones, not every one. The sample holds around 160,000 clones, 88% seen once. Sequencing was performed on PBMCs or T cells enriched from blood (not recorded which). Source of these receptors: a woman in her twenties or thirties with acute COVID-19. The CDR3 runs from the conserved cysteine through the conserved F or W. The order of the fields is J gene, D gene, clone size, V gene, CDR3 DNA, CDR3 protein. The D gene is left open where the match is weak. A row's size may be missing; if present it is once, few, many or a size class.

J: TRBJ2-7; D: TRBD1; size: NA; V: TRBV18; DNA: TGTGCCAGCTCACCACCGACAGGGAGCTCCTACGAGCAGTACTTC; CDR3: CASSPPTGSSYEQYF
J: TRBJ2-7; D: TRBD2; size: once; V: TRBV7-8; DNA: TGTGCCAGCAGCTTAGTTCCTCTAGCGGGAGTATCCCACTACGAGCAGTACTTC; CDR3: CASSLVPLAGVSHYEQYF
J: TRBJ1-1; D: NA; size: NA; V: TRBV28; DNA: TGTGCCAGCAGTCCAGCGGGGGTCCGAACGATGAACACTGAAGCTTTCTTT; CDR3: CASSPAGVRTMNTEAFF
J: TRBJ1-5; D: NA; size: NA; V: TRBV10-3; DNA: TGTGCCATCAGTGAAGCAGGGTACGATCAGCCCCAGCATTTT; CDR3: CAISEAGYDQPQHF
J: TRBJ2-5; D: TRBD1; size: once; V: TRBV7-3; DNA: TGTGCCAGCAGCTCCGGGACAGGGATGGAGACCCAGTACTTC; CDR3: CASSSGTGMETQYF
J: TRBJ2-3; D: TRBD2; size: NA; V: TRBV18; DNA: TGTGCCAGCTCACCAACGGCGGGAGGCCCCGGGGATACGCAGTATTTT; CDR3: CASSPTAGGPGDTQYF
J: TRBJ1-4; D: TRBD1; size: once; V: TRBV18; DNA: TGTGCCAGCTCACCATCTACAGGGGGCGTTGAAAAACTGTTTTTT; CDR3: CASSPSTGGVEKLFF
J: TRBJ2-1; D: NA; size: many; V: TRBV7-3; DNA: TGTGCCAGCAGCTTCCAAACAGGGTTCGGGGTCTGTGAGCAGTTCTTC; CDR3: CASSFQTGFGVCEQFF
J: TRBJ1-4; D: TRBD1; size: NA; V: TRBV5-4; DNA: TGTGCCAGCAGCTCCCAGGGGGGCACTAATGAAAAACTGTTTTTT; CDR3: CASSSQGGTNEKLFF
J: TRBJ1-1; D: NA; size: NA; V: TRBV28; DNA: TGTGCCAGCAGCAACAGGGTGAACACTGAAGCTTTCTTT; CDR3: CASSNRVNTEAFF
J: TRBJ2-6; D: TRBD1; size: few; V: TRBV4-3; DNA: TGCGCCAGCAGCCTCTACAGGGGGCCCTCGGGGGCCAACGTCCTGACTTTC; CDR3: CASSLYRGPSGANVLTF
J: TRBJ1-5; D: NA; size: NA; V: TRBV19; DNA: TGTGCCAGCAGCACAGGGATCAGGGGTCAGCCCCAGCATTTT; CDR3: CASSTGIRGQPQHF
J: TRBJ1-4; D: NA; size: NA; V: TRBV30; DNA: TGTGCCTGGAGTGACATAGCGGGTGAAAAACTGTTTTTT; CDR3: CAWSDIAGEKLFF
J: TRBJ2-5; D: TRBD2; size: NA; V: TRBV7-2; DNA: TGTGCCAGCTCGCGGGAGTTAGAGACCCAGTACTTC; CDR3: CASSRELETQYF